This T cell receptor beta chain is drawn from a study of HIV-infected patients and healthy controls. The germline gives CDR1 SQVTM, CDR2 ANQGSEA. There are 15 residues in the CDR3. V lost 7 bases to trimming and J lost 0 bases, with 16 bases between them. Reverse transcription used around 480 ng RNA and constant-region primers for alpha and beta. Each of the alpha and beta chains got its own library through chain-specific third strand synthesis with indices. TCRdb re-called the 5' RACE reads with MiXCR, one entry per CDR3 protein. The table shows 15,000 to 20,000 distinct CDR3 sequences, with around a tenth occurring only once. Whole blood was used without fractionation, so all unsorted peripheral T cells were included.

What was sequenced was blood. The origin of this receptor is an adult in good health. The V gene is TRBV29-1, the J gene TRBJ2-1; a weak D match, TRBD1 (6 bases). The CDR3, as DNA: TGCAGCGGCCCAAGTCCGGACAGCTCCTACAATGAGCAGTTCTTC. Its protein product is CSGPSPDSSYNEQFF.